This T cell receptor (beta chain) was captured in a study of shared clonotypes between healthy human individuals. Study-wide background: The donor group consisted of two women and three men, aged 18 to 49.

V was trimmed by 5 bases and J by 4 bases, leaving 14 bases between them. The CDR3 covers 13 residues. Germline CDR1 is SQVTM and CDR2 is ANQGSEA. Regarding this clone: Its matching antigen is unknown.

General study findings and limits: Donor clonotype sharing was expected to depend on sequencing depth. Exclusively blood specimens were collected; tissue repertoires likely differ.

Profiling relied on immunoSEQ multiplex PCR, and the TCRdb table lists in-frame clones only, not all of them. This table holds some 490,000 clones, over 75% found once. The specimen was PBMCs. This rearrangement joins TRBV29-1 to TRBJ2-5, with D unclear. The clonotype originates from a woman between 35 and 50 years old in good health. Some clones in this sample may be carry-over from other donors' samples. Here the CDR3 DNA reads TGCAGCGTTAGAGTATACTGGGGAGAGACCCAGTACTTC. This translates into CSVRVYWGETQYF.